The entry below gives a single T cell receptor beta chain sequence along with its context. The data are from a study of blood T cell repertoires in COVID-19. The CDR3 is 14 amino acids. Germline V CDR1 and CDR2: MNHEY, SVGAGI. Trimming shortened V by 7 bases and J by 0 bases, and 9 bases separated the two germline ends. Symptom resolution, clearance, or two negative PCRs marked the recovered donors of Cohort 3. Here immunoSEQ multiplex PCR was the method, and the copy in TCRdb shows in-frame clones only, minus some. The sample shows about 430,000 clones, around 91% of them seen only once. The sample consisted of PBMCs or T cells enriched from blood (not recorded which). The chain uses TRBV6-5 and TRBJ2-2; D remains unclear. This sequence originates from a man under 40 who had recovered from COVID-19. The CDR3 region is CASTKRANTGELFF. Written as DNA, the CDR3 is TGTGCCAGCACAAAGCGCGCGAACACCGGGGAGCTGTTTTTT.